This T cell receptor beta chain comes out of a study of T cells in Graves' hyperthyroidism and ophthalmopathy. Findings and limits, study-wide: Model-based prediction identified ophthalmopathy a median approximately 6 months prior to its onset. Ophthalmopathy was separated from stable hyperthyroidism by a 13 V-J model.

CDR1 and CDR2 from the germline V gene are SGHTA and FQGTGA. The CDR3 contains 13 residues. V lost 5 bases, J lost 6 bases, and 5 bases stayed unmatched. With respect to this clonotype: Its antigen is undetermined. Just one base apart from a much larger clone, this may be a read error.

Orbital computed tomography and thyroid ultrasound, together with serum TRAb and thyroxine and clinical symptoms, were used for diagnoses. It was around 11 ml of fresh peripheral blood that supplied the PBMCs. The investigators amplified TCR beta CDR3 regions from RNA transcripts. The primer set for the first-round RT-PCR of the TCR CDR3 was HTBI. MiXCR, applied by TCRdb to the multiplex PCR reads, yields one record per CDR3 protein. Counted here are some 770,000 distinct CDR3 sequences, around 17% occurring once; the ten biggest clones make up over 7.5%. The chain joins TRBV7-3 to TRBJ2-5, with 8 bases that match TRBD1. The TCR originated in a man in his late teens or twenties with Graves' hyperthyroidism. Sequencing input: blood. The CDR3 is CASSTDRGKTQYF. CDR3 nucleotides: TGTGCCAGCAGCACCGACAGGGGAAAGACCCAGTACTTC.